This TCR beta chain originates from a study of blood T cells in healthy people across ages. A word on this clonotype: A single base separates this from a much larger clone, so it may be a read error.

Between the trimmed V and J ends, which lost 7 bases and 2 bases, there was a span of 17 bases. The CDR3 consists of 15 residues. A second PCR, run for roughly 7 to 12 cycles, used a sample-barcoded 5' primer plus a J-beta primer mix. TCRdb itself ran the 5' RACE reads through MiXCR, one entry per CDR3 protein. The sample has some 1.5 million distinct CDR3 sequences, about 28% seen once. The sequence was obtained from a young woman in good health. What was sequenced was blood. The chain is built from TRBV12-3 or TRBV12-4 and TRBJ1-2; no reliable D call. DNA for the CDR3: TGTGCCAGCACCCGGAGGGAGCGACCAAACTATGGCTACACCTTC. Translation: CASTRRERPNYGYTF.